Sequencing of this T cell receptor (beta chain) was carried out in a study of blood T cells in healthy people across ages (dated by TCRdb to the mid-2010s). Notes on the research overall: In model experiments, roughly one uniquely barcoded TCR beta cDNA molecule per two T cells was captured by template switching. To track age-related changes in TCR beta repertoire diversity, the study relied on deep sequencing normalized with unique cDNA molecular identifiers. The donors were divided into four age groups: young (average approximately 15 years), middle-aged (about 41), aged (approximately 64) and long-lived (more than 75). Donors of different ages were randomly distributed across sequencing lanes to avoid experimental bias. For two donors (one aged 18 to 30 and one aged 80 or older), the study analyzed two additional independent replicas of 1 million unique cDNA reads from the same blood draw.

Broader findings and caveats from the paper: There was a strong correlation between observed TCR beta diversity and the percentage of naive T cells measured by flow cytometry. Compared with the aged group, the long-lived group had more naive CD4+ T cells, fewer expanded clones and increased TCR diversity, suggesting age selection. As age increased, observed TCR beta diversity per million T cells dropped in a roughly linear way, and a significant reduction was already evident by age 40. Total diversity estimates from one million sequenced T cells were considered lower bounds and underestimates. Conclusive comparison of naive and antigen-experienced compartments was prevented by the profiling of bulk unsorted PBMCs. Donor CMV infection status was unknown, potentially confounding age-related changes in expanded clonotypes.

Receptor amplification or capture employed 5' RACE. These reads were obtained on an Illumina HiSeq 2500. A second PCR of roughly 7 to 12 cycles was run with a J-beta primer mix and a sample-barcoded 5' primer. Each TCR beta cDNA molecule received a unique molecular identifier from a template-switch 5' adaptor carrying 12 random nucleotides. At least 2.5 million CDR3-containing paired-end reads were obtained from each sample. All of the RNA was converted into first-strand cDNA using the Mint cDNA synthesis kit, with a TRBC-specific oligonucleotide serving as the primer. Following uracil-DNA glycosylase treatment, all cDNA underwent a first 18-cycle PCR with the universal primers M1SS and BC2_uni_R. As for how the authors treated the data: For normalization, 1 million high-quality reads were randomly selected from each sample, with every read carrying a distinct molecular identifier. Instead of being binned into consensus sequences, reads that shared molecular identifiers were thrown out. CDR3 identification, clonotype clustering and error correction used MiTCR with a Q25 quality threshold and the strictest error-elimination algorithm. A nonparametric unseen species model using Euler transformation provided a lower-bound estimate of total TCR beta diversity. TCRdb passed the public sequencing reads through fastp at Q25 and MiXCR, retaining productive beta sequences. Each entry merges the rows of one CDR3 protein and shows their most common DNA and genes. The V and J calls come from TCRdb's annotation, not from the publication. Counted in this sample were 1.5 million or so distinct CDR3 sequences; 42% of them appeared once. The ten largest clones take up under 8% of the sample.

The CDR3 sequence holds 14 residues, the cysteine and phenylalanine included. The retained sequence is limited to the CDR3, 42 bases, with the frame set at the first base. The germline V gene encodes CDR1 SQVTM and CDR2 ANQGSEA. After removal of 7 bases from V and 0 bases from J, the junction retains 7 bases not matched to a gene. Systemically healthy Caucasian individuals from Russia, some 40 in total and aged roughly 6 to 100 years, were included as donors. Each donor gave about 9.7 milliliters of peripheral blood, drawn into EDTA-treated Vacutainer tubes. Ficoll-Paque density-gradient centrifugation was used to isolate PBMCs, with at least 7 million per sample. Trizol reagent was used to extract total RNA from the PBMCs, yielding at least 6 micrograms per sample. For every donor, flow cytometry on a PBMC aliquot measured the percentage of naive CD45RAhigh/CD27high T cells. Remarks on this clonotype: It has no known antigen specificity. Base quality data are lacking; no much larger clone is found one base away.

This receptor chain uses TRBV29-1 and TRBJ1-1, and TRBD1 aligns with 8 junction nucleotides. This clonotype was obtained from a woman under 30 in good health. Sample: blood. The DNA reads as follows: TGCAGCGCAAACGGGGGACAGGTGAACACTGAAGCTTTCTTT. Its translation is CSANGGQVNTEAFF. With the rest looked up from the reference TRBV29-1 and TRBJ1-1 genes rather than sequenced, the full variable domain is SAVISQKPSRDICQRGTSLTIQCQVDSQVTMMFWYRQQPGQSLTLIATANQGSEATYESGFVIDKFPISRPNLTFSTLTVSNMSPEDSSIYLCSANGGQVNTEAFFGQGTRLTVV.